A selection of T cell receptor beta chains follows, all from one sample in a study of OX40 agonist ivuxolimab in advanced cancers. Profiling relied on immunoSEQ multiplex PCR, and the TCRdb table lists in-frame clones only, not all of them. The sample contains about 100,000 clones, 70% to 90% of which appear only once. Sample: CD4+ or CD8+ T cells sorted from blood, taken in a trial of the OX40 agonist ivuxolimab. These receptors were obtained from an adult with an advanced solid tumor such as melanoma, head and neck, liver or kidney cancer. The CDR3 runs from the conserved cysteine through the conserved F or W. The D gene is left open where the match is weak. Size is omitted from some rows. Given values are once, few, many or a class for expanded clones.

v_call	j_call	clone_size	d_call	cdr3_nt	cdr3_aa
TRBV15	TRBJ2-5	.	TRBD2	TGTGCCACCAGCAGGGGACTAGCGGGAGAAGAGACCCAGTACTTC	CATSRGLAGEETQYF
TRBV5-1	TRBJ2-5	.	.	TGCGCCAGCAGCTTGGATCGGCGGAGACGAGGCCAAGAGACCCAGTACTTC	CASSLDRRRRGQETQYF
TRBV14	TRBJ2-1	.	TRBD2	TGTGCCAGCAGCCAAGAACGGGGACTAGCGGGAGGGGTCTACAATGAGCAGTTCTTC	CASSQERGLAGGVYNEQFF
TRBV2	TRBJ1-2	.	.	TGTGCCAGCAGTGCCGGTAACTATGGCTACACCTTC	CASSAGNYGYTF
TRBV9	TRBJ1-2	once	.	TGTGCCAGCAGCAGAACAGGTGGTGGCTACACCTTC	CASSRTGGGYTF
TRBV5-1	TRBJ2-7	few	TRBD2	TGCGCCAGCAGCTTCTCGGCGGGAGACCCCCACGAGCAGTACTTC	CASSFSAGDPHEQYF
TRBV30	TRBJ1-6	.	TRBD1	TGTGCCTGGAGTGTACCCAGGGGGCTCAATTCACCCCTCCACTTT	CAWSVPRGLNSPLHF
TRBV19	TRBJ1-5	.	.	TGTGCCAGTAGTATGGTCGGGACGCAGCCCCAGCATTTT	CASSMVGTQPQHF
TRBV19	TRBJ1-5	.	.	TGTGCCAGTAGTATTCCTCAGGGGCCGGGAAATCAGCCCCAGCATTTT	CASSIPQGPGNQPQHF
TRBV6-1	TRBJ2-2	once	TRBD1	TGTGCCGGCAAATTTCAGGGGGCCGCCGGGGAGCTGTTTTTT	CAGKFQGAAGELFF
TRBV28	TRBJ1-2	.	TRBD1	TGTGCCAGCAGTTCATCCTGGACAGGAGACAACTATGGCTACACCTTC	CASSSSWTGDNYGYTF
TRBV6-6	TRBJ2-1	.	.	TGTGCCAGCAGATCTTTCCAGGGTACCGTTGGGAATGAGCAGTTCTTC	CASRSFQGTVGNEQFF
TRBV19	TRBJ1-2	.	TRBD1	TGTGCCAGTAGGGACAGGACCACGACACACTATGGCTACACCTTC	CASRDRTTTHYGYTF
TRBV30	TRBJ1-5	once	.	TGTGCCTGGAGTGTACTAGCCAATCAGCCCCAGCATTTT	CAWSVLANQPQHF
TRBV5-1	TRBJ2-1	.	TRBD2	TGCGCCAGCAGCTTGACCCCTGGGCGGGGGGGTCTCAATGAGCAGTTCTTC	CASSLTPGRGGLNEQFF
TRBV2	TRBJ1-4	.	TRBD1	TGTGCCAGCAGTAACAGGGGTAATGAAAAACTGTTTTTT	CASSNRGNEKLFF
TRBV18	TRBJ2-7	.	TRBD2	TGTGCCAGCTCATCGGTAGCGGGGGGTCCGGGCGAGCAGTACTTC	CASSSVAGGPGEQYF
TRBV5-1	TRBJ2-3	.	.	TGCGCCAGCAACGGCGGGGAAGATACGCAGTATTTT	CASNGGEDTQYF
TRBV4-2	TRBJ1-4	.	.	TGTGCCAGCAGCCAAGGGGCAGAAGATGAAAAACTGTTTTTT	CASSQGAEDEKLFF
TRBV9	TRBJ2-1	once	TRBD1	TGTGCCAGCAGCGTAGACCCCGGGACAGTCCACAATGAGCAGTTCTTC	CASSVDPGTVHNEQFF
TRBV5-4	TRBJ2-7	.	TRBD2	TGTGCCAGCAGCTGGTCACTAGCGGGAGACGCCGAGCAGTACTTC	CASSWSLAGDAEQYF
TRBV5-1	TRBJ1-4	.	.	TGCGCCAGCAGCAACCCTGGTACTGGGGAAAAACTGTTTTTT	CASSNPGTGEKLFF
TRBV11-2	TRBJ2-5	.	.	TGTGCCAGCAGCGTATACGGAGGGTCCCAAGAGACCCAGTACTTC	CASSVYGGSQETQYF
TRBV11-2	TRBJ2-5	once	.	TGTGCCAGCAGCTTAGGGGCCTGGGAGACCCAGTACTTC	CASSLGAWETQYF
TRBV7-9	TRBJ1-1	.	.	TGTGCCAGCAGCCCAAGGGTATCGGGAACTGAAGCTTTCTTT	CASSPRVSGTEAFF
TRBV4-1	TRBJ2-1	.	TRBD2	TGCGCCAGCAGCCAAGAACTAGCGGCTTACAATGAGCAGTTCTTC	CASSQELAAYNEQFF
TRBV19	TRBJ1-4	.	.	TGTGCCAGTAGGCGTGCGGGACAAGGGGAAAAACTGTTTTTT	CASRRAGQGEKLFF
TRBV6-5	TRBJ2-2	.	TRBD1	TGTGCCAGCACCGAAAGACAGGGGAACACCGGGGAGCTGTTTTTT	CASTERQGNTGELFF
TRBV11-2	TRBJ1-4	.	.	TGTGCCAGCAGCTTAGGGCGACAGTTACCAAATGAAAAACTGTTTTTT	CASSLGRQLPNEKLFF
TRBV27	TRBJ2-1	.	TRBD2	TGTGCCAGCAGCTGGATGATGACTAGCGGGAGTTTTAATGAGCAGTTCTTC	CASSWMMTSGSFNEQFF
TRBV19	TRBJ1-4	once	TRBD1	TGTGCCAGTAGTACTCACAGGGGGCGGTCTGAAAAACTGTTTTTT	CASSTHRGRSEKLFF
TRBV7-2	TRBJ2-7	.	.	TGTGCCAGCAGCCAAAGCTCCTACGAGCAGTACTTC	CASSQSSYEQYF
TRBV7-9	TRBJ2-1	.	TRBD1	TGTGCCAGCAGCTTCCGGGACAGATACAATGAGCAGTTCTTC	CASSFRDRYNEQFF
TRBV9	TRBJ1-3	once	.	TGTGCCAGCAGCGTTTCTCAGGGGACCCTCTCTGGAAACACCATATATTTT	CASSVSQGTLSGNTIYF
TRBV27	TRBJ2-5	.	.	TGTGCCAGCAGTTTATCCAGGGGCCAGGAGACCCAGTACTTC	CASSLSRGQETQYF
TRBV5-1	TRBJ2-6	few	.	TGCGCCAGCAGTCCCCAGGCAGGGGCCAACGTCCTGACTTTC	CASSPQAGANVLTF
TRBV6-1	TRBJ2-7	.	.	TGTGCCAGCAGTGATATTGGGTACGAGCAGTACTTC	CASSDIGYEQYF
TRBV9	TRBJ2-7	.	TRBD1	TGTGCCAGCAGCGTGGGGACAGGGACCTACGAGCAGTACTTC	CASSVGTGTYEQYF
TRBV9	TRBJ2-7	.	.	TGTGCCAGCAGCGTCACAGGGATGGGCGAGCAGTACTTC	CASSVTGMGEQYF
TRBV7-3	TRBJ2-5	.	TRBD2	TGTGCCAGCAGCTTAACAGGACTAGCACGGGAGACCCAGTACTTC	CASSLTGLARETQYF
TRBV28	TRBJ2-7	.	.	TGTGCCAGCAGCCCTCCCCGAGTCGGGCAGTACTTC	CASSPPRVGQYF
TRBV19	TRBJ2-2	.	TRBD2	TGTGCCAGTAGCACGACGGGGGGGCCAGGGCGGGAGCTGTTTTTT	CASSTTGGPGRELFF
TRBV19	TRBJ2-2	.	TRBD1	TGTGCCAGTAGTCTCCGGACAGGGGGTGGCACCGGGGAGCTGTTTTTT	CASSLRTGGGTGELFF
TRBV5-6	TRBJ2-2	.	TRBD1	TGTGCCAGCAGCTCACAAGCCGGGACAGGGGGTTCCGGGGAGCTGTTTTTT	CASSSQAGTGGSGELFF
TRBV18	TRBJ2-3	.	.	TGTGCCAGCTCGCAGAGACAAAGCACAGATACGCAGTATTTT	CASSQRQSTDTQYF